The 10 T cell receptor beta chains below all came from one sample that was sequenced in a study of Graves' ophthalmopathy and Graves' hyperthyroidism. RNA transcripts provided the template for amplifying TCR beta CDR3 regions. HTBI primers primed a first-round RT-PCR, and a second-round multiplex PCR followed. TCRdb itself ran the multiplex PCR reads through MiXCR, one entry per CDR3 protein. Of about 420,000 distinct CDR3 sequences listed, 21% are singletons. The sequencing sample was made of peripheral blood. The receptor source for this set is a young woman with stable Graves' hyperthyroidism.

Comments on this clonotype: Being one base from a much bigger clone, this may be a read error. As the CDR3 is not closed by the conserved phenylalanine or tryptophan, this likely results from a read error. The CDR3 nucleotides read TGCAGCGTCCAAACCAGCAATCAGCCCCAGCATTTG. Encoded protein: CSVQTSNQPQHL. The gene calls are TRBV29-1 and TRBJ1-5; D uncertain. This CDR3 contains 12 residues. With 6 bases removed from V and 1 base from J, the gap between germline ends came to 7 bases. Germline assignment: CDR1 SQVTM and CDR2 ANQGSEA.

This clonotype was seen many times. V usage is TRBV5-1 and J usage is TRBJ1-5, with D hard to call. The CDR3 is 14 residues long. In germline, CDR1 is SGHRS, CDR2 YFSETQ. V was shortened by 0 bases and J by 11 bases, with 15 bases between the two germline ends. The CDR3 DNA follows: TGCGCCAGCAGCTTGGTTGGTTACCCTCACGCCCAGCATTTT. This gives the protein CASSLVGYPHAQHF.

This clonotype was counted ten times or more. The chain uses TRBV11-1 and TRBJ1-1; D may be TRBD1 (6 bases). Germline assignment: CDR1 SGHAT and CDR2 FQDESV (reference sequence). The CDR3 covers 15 residues. Trimming took 0 bases from V and 4 from J, leaving 12 bases between them. As DNA, the CDR3 is TGTGCCAGCAGCTTAGCACAGGGTTTCGGCACTGAAGCTTTCTTT. Translating gives CASSLAQGFGTEAFF.

This clonotype was observed at least ten times. The chain carries TRBV2 and TRBJ1-2, with a possible D match to TRBD1 (5 bases). This CDR3 region has 16 residues. Germline CDR1 is SNHLY and CDR2 is FYNNEI. V was pared by 6 bases and J by 4 bases, with 21 bases between. CDR3 region: CASSVTGTSPAYGYTF. Here the CDR3 DNA reads TGTGCCAGCAGCGTAACCGGGACTTCGCCCGCCTATGGCTACACCTTC.

This clonotype came up a few times. The genes are TRBV11-2 and TRBJ1-5, with D unresolved. V gave up 5 bases and J gave up 6 bases, with 14 bases separating them. The CDR3 loop spans 14 amino acids. From germline, CDR1 is SGHAT and CDR2 FQNNGV. CDR3 in amino acids: CASSRLGSGQPQHF. The CDR3 DNA is TGTGCCAGCAGCCGTTTGGGATCGGGTCAGCCCCAGCATTTT. Filled out from reference TRBV11-2 and TRBJ1-5, the complete variable domain reads EAGVAQSPRYKIIEKRQSVAFWCNPISGHATLYWYQQILGQGPKLLIQFQNNGVVDDSQLPKDRFSAERLKGVDSTLKIQPAKLEDSAVYLCASSRLGSGQPQHFGDGTRLSIL.

This clonotype was counted ten times or more. This chain links TRBV2 with TRBJ2-7; no firm D call. Germline V gives CDR1 SNHLY, CDR2 FYNNEI. Trimming stripped 3 bases from V and 5 bases from J, with 11 bases between. The CDR3 has 13 residues. The CDR3 DNA is TGTGCCAGCAGTGACGGCGTTCGGGACGAGCAGTACTTC. Residues: CASSDGVRDEQYF. Combining the CDR3 with reference TRBV2 and TRBJ2-7 gives the whole variable domain EPEVTQTPSHQVTQMGQEVILRCVPISNHLYFYWYRQILGQKVEFLVSFYNNEISEKSEIFDDQFSVERPDGSNFTLKIRSTKLEDSAMYFCASSDGVRDEQYFGPGTRLTVT.

The sample holds many counts of this clonotype. V is TRBV6-2 or TRBV6-3 and J is TRBJ2-2; D unclear. The CDR3 consists of 13 residues. V was pared by 4 bases and J by 6 bases, with 9 bases between. CDR1 is MNHEY and CDR2 is SVGEGT in the germline V gene. The CDR3 sequence is CASSFPPPGELFF. CDR3 in DNA: TGTGCCAGCAGTTTTCCCCCTCCCGGGGAGCTGTTTTTT.

This clonotype was seen a handful of times. The gene calls are TRBV12-3 or TRBV12-4 and TRBJ2-5; D is unclear. CDR3 size: 14 residues. Trimming stripped 8 bases from V and 3 bases from J, with 16 bases between. CDR3 sequence reads: CASSHYHEEETQYF. As DNA, the CDR3 is TGTGCCAGCTCACACTATCACGAGGAAGAGACCCAGTACTTC.

This clonotype was counted at least ten times. With a much larger clone just one base away, this may be a read error. J is TRBJ1-6 and V is TRBV20-1; 7 bases match TRBD1. The germline V gene encodes CDR1 DFQATT and CDR2 SNEGSKA (reference sequence). The CDR3 contains 16 residues. The CDR3 reads CSAREGTARRNSHLHF. The CDR3, as DNA: TGCAGTGCTAGAGAAGGGACAGCACGTCGAAATTCACACCTCCACTTT.

There are many counts of this clonotype. An end of the junction does not agree with germline; a read error may underlie this. The rearrangement joins TRBV6-1 to TRBJ2-7; possible D gene TRBD1, 5 bases. CDR1 is MNHNS and CDR2 is SASEGT in the germline V gene. The CDR3 length is 13 residues. The CDR3 sequence is CASSPGFGYEQCF. CDR3 nucleotide sequence: TGTGCCAGCAGTCCAGGGTTCGGGTACGAGCAGTGCTTC.